The TCR beta chain described here comes from a study of blood T cells in healthy people across ages. Russia was home to the donors, healthy Caucasian individuals aged about 6 to 90. The use of a sample-barcoded 5' primer and a J-beta primer mix characterized a second PCR of roughly 7 to 11 cycles. Each CDR3 protein gets one entry after TCRdb re-called the 5' RACE reads with MiXCR. The profile shows some 760,000 distinct CDR3 sequences, around 25% of them singletons. V lost 0 bases, J lost 3 bases, and 9 bases lay in between. This CDR3 contains 14 residues. Germline V CDR1 and CDR2: SGHTA, FQGNSA. This sample was also put to use in a study of T cells of mothers and their children.

The rearrangement links TRBV7-2 to TRBJ2-7; D gene unclear. This clonotype was obtained from a boy aged 5-17 years in good health. Input material: blood. CDR3 protein: CASSLAFLDYEQYF. DNA of the CDR3: TGTGCCAGCAGCTTAGCTTTCCTAGACTACGAGCAGTACTTC.